This T cell receptor (beta chain) came from a study of cytomegalovirus exposure and HLA in healthy donors. Study-level information: Of the donors genotyped, several hundred in all, about 81% fell in the Caucasian-associated ancestry cluster.

Of note for this clone: What it recognizes is unknown.

PCR employed 60 Vbeta and 13 Jbeta primers. TCRdb's table, derived via immunoSEQ multiplex PCR, lists solely in-frame clones and lacks some. Of approximately 190,000 clones detected, about 90% appear once; the ten largest clones hold roughly 1.3%. CDR1 SGHRS and CDR2 YFSETQ come from the germline V gene. Trimming removed 2 bases at V and 0 bases at J, with 13 bases between. CDR3 size: 16 residues. Study results and caveats: Sequencing depth across donors, presence/absence analyses assumed, was roughly uniform. Overall, roughly 170 TCR beta chains were annotated as cytomegalovirus-associated.

The J gene is TRBJ2-3, the V gene TRBV5-1, with D tentatively TRBD2 (6 bases). The sequencing sample was made of PBMCs. This clonotype was sampled from a man aged 25 to 40 in good health and CMV-seronegative. CDR3 coding DNA: TGCGCCAGCAGCTTATCTCTAGCGTCTAGCACAGATACGCAGTATTTT. Translating gives CASSLSLASSTDTQYF.